The source of this T cell receptor (beta chain) is a study of T-cell memory formation after mild COVID-19. TCRdb re-analysed the 5' RACE reads in MiXCR, keeping a single row per CDR3 protein. The sample yields roughly 610,000 distinct CDR3 sequences, roughly 17% seen once. The length of the CDR3 is 15 residues. V was cut by 5 bases and J by 1 base, with 11 bases left in between. Per the germline V gene, CDR1 is SEHNR and CDR2 is FQNEAQ (reference sequence). This clonotype appeared a few times. The chain employs TRBV7-9 and TRBJ2-2; a weak D match, TRBD1 (6 bases). The sequenced material came from PBMCs or a T cell subset sorted from them (not recorded which). The sequence derives from an adult woman who had mild COVID-19 (a few samples of this study predate the infection). Cell type and time point are not known. The chain's CDR3 is CASSHWTENTGELFF. Here the CDR3 DNA reads TGTGCCAGCAGCCACTGGACAGAGAACACCGGGGAGCTGTTTTTT.